This T cell receptor (beta chain) was captured in a study of cytomegalovirus exposure and HLA in healthy donors. PCR involved 60 Vbeta and 13 Jbeta primers. Data came from immunoSEQ multiplex PCR; TCRdb stores just in-frame clones and leaves some out. Among roughly 200,000 clones listed, under 9.5% were seen once. Study-level results: TCR beta sequences reportedly predicted most subjects' HLA-A and HLA-B alleles accurately. A later analysis linked a missense variant in DCLRE1C to the trimming of TCR beta V and J genes.

Points on this clone: Its matching antigen is unknown.

The CDR3 contains 13 residues. V dropped 4 bases and J dropped 6; count of bases not matched to a gene: 3. CDR1 is SGHRS and CDR2 is YFSETQ in the germline V gene. The sample taken for sequencing was PBMCs. The V gene is TRBV5-1, the J gene TRBJ1-2; 10 bases are a match to TRBD1. The TCR was taken from a woman younger than 45 in good health and CMV-seropositive. The CDR3 nucleotides are TGCGCCAGCAGCACGGACAGGGGGGATGGCTACACCTTC. Residues: CASSTDRGDGYTF.